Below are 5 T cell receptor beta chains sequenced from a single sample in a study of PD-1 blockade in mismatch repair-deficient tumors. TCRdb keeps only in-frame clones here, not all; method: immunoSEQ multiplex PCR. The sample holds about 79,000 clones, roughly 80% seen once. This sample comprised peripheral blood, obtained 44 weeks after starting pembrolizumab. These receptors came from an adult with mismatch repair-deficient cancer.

The CDR3, as DNA: TGCGCCAGCAGCTTGGGGCTAGCGGGAGGGCCCACAGATACGCAGTATTTT. Residues: CASSLGLAGGPTDTQYF. This rearrangement joins TRBV5-1 to TRBJ2-3; 12 nucleotides match TRBD2. V gave up 0 bases and J gave up 2 bases; unmatched junction bases: 4. Germline V lookup: CDR1 SGHRS, CDR2 YFSETQ. CDR3 length: 17 residues.

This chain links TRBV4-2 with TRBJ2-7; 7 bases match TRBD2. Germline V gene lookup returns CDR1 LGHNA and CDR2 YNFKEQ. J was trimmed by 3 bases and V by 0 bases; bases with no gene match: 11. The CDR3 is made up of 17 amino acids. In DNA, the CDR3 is TGTGCCAGCAGCCAAGATCTGGGTAGCGGGTTGAGCTACGAGCAGTACTTC. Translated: CASSQDLGSGLSYEQYF.

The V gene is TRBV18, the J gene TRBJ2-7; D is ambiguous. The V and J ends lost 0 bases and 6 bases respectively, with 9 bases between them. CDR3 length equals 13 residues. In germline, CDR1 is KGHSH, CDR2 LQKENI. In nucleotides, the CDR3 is TGTGCCAGCTCACCACCGAAGTCTCCCGAGCAGTACTTC. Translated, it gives CASSPPKSPEQYF.

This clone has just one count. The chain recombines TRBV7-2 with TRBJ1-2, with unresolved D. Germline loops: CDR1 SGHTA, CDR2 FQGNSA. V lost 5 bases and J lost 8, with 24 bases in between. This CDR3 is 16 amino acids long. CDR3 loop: CASSVEGLFRVGGYTF. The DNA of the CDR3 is TGTGCCAGCAGCGTAGAGGGTCTTTTTCGGGTGGGAGGCTACACCTTC.

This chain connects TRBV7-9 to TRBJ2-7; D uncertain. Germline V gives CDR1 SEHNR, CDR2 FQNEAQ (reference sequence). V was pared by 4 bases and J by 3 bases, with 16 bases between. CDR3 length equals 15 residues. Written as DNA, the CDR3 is TGTGCCAGCAGCTCCCAAACAAGACACTACTACGAGCAGTACTTC. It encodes CASSSQTRHYYEQYF.